This T cell receptor (beta chain) derives from a study of response to subunit inactivated influenza vaccine. Findings and limits, study-wide: Authors suggested seasonal influenza vaccinations each recruit few new T cells.

TCRdb redid the calling of the RT-PCR reads with MiXCR, one entry per CDR3 protein. The sample has about 780,000 distinct CDR3 sequences, around a sixth seen once; the top ten hold around 9.9%. V lost 3 bases, J lost 0 bases, and 15 bases lay in between. This CDR3 spans 16 amino acids. Germline lookup yields CDR1 DFQATT and CDR2 SNEGSKA (reference sequence). In its sample, this clonotype was seen a few times. Its target is not known. The sequence was obtained from a man aged 50 to 59 who received an inactivated influenza vaccine. The chain combines TRBV20-1 with TRBJ1-3, with D maybe TRBD1 (5 bases). The starting material was PBMCs from blood, obtained about 5 days after vaccination. CDR3 bases: TGCAGTGCTAGTCCCGTAACAGGTTTCTCTGGAAACACCATATATTTT. It encodes CSASPVTGFSGNTIYF.